This T cell receptor (beta chain) was obtained from a study of blood T cell repertoires in COVID-19. Study-level background: The United States, Italy and Spain were the sources of the acute and convalescent COVID-19 samples.

Germline lookup yields CDR1 SNHLY and CDR2 FYNNEI. This CDR3 has 16 amino acids. With V trimmed by 3 bases and J by 3 bases, 10 bases remained unmatched. This study enrolled people aged 18 to 89 from approximately 24 US geographic areas. Data came from immunoSEQ multiplex PCR; TCRdb stores just in-frame clones and leaves some out. The top ten clones hold roughly 1.9% of a sample with about 400,000 clones, roughly 86% of them seen once. Sequencing input: PBMCs or T cells enriched from blood (not recorded which). The sequence came from a woman aged 40 to 50 with acute COVID-19. The chain is built from TRBV2 and TRBJ1-2; 7 bases match TRBD1. The CDR3 protein is CASSETGQLGYYGYTF. As DNA, the CDR3 is TGTGCCAGCAGTGAGACGGGACAGCTAGGATACTATGGCTACACCTTC.